These 29 T cell receptor beta chains share one sample of origin, sequenced in a study of T cells in localized non-small cell lung cancer. The table came from immunoSEQ multiplex PCR; TCRdb's copy has only in-frame clones and leaves some out. The sample has 45,000 to 60,000 clones, around 83% seen once; the top ten hold 20%. The sample was peripheral blood, taken before any cancer treatment. These receptors all stem from an older female donor with stage II squamous cell lung carcinoma.

The chain carries TRBV5-1 and TRBJ2-7; 8 positions agree with TRBD2. Unmatched junction bases numbered 6, after V lost 0 bases and J lost 1 base. This CDR3 contains 16 residues. The V gene's germline CDR1 is SGHRS and CDR2 YFSETQ. CDR3 bases: TGCGCCAGCAGCTTGGGATTTTCTAGCGGGTCCTACGAGCAGTACTTC. Protein product: CASSLGFSSGSYEQYF.

V gene TRBV2 combines with J gene TRBJ1-3, with unresolved D. The CDR3 has 14 residues. CDR1 and CDR2 (germline): SNHLY, FYNNEI. The V end was cut by 4 bases, the J end by 0 bases, with 7 bases between. The CDR3 region has the DNA TGTGCCAGCAGTGTCTATCACTCTGGAAACACCATATATTTT. Translated, it gives CASSVYHSGNTIYF.

The chain uses TRBV13 and TRBJ1-2, with D perhaps TRBD1 (6 bases). V gave up 5 bases and J gave up 1 base, with 8 bases separating them. The CDR3 has 13 amino acids. Germline V gives CDR1 PRHDT, CDR2 FYEKMQ (reference sequence). The CDR3 protein is CASSAGVNYGYTF. CDR3 sequence (DNA): TGTGCCAGCAGCGCAGGGGTTAACTATGGCTACACCTTC.

This chain joins TRBV5-1 and TRBJ2-1; TRBD2 aligns across 15 bases. This CDR3 comprises 16 residues. Germline CDR1 SGHRS, CDR2 YFSETQ. With 3 bases clipped from V and 5 bases from J, the junction kept 3 bases outside the gene matches. The CDR3, as DNA: TGCGCCAGCAGCTGGGGACTAGCGGGGGGTGACAATGAGCAGTTCTTC. Encoded protein: CASSWGLAGGDNEQFF.

This CDR3 is CASSTQGALTGELFF. DNA of the CDR3: TGTGCCAGCTCCACACAGGGGGCGCTCACCGGGGAGCTGTTTTTT. The chain has TRBV18 and TRBJ2-2; 9 bases line up with TRBD1. This CDR3 contains 15 residues. J lost 4 bases, V lost 6 bases, and 6 bases had no gene match. Germline values: CDR1 KGHSH, CDR2 LQKENI.

V is TRBV7-2 and J is TRBJ2-7; D gene unclear. V was cut by 3 bases and J by 2 bases, with 2 bases left in between. Germline V gives CDR1 SGHTA, CDR2 FQGNSA. The CDR3 runs 11 residues. The CDR3 sequence: CASSFAYEQYF. CDR3 coding DNA: TGTGCCAGCAGCTTCGCCTACGAGCAGTACTTC. Looking up the rest from reference TRBV7-2 and TRBJ2-7 gives the full variable domain: GAGVSQSPSNKVTEKGKDVELRCDPISGHTALYWYRQSLGQGLEFLIYFQGNSAPDKSGLPSDRFSAERTGGSVSTLTIQRTQQEDSAVYLCASSFAYEQYFGPGTRLTVT.

V and J are TRBV29-1 and TRBJ2-1; D is tentatively TRBD1 or TRBD2 (5 bases each). CDR1 is SQVTM and CDR2 is ANQGSEA in the germline V gene. The germline V and J ends were trimmed by 8 bases and 0 bases, with 14 bases remaining between them. The CDR3 sequence is 14 residues long. The chain's CDR3 is CSSRGGSSYNEQFF. In nucleotides, the CDR3 is TGCAGCTCCCGGGGCGGAAGCTCCTACAATGAGCAGTTCTTC.

The chain recombines TRBV6-1 with TRBJ2-3; D perhaps matches TRBD1 (6 bases). Germline values: CDR1 MNHNS, CDR2 SASEGT. The V gene lost 5 bases and the J gene lost 5 bases, with 8 bases spanning the gap. The CDR3 spans 12 residues. The CDR3 sequence is CASSIGGDTQYF. The CDR3 nucleotides are TGTGCCAGCAGTATAGGGGGAGATACGCAGTATTTT.

The chain is built from TRBV29-1 and TRBJ2-7, with 10 bases aligning to TRBD1. The CDR3 length is 14 residues. Germline CDR1 is SQVTM and CDR2 is ANQGSEA. The J segment lost 3 bases and the V segment lost 4 bases, leaving 6 bases of the junction unmatched. The CDR3, as DNA: TGCAGCGTTGCGCGGGGGGACAGGGGCTACGAGCAGTACTTC. Amino acids: CSVARGDRGYEQYF.

The chain is built from TRBV19 and TRBJ1-5; possibly TRBD1 for D (5 bases). V lost 5 bases, J lost 4 bases, and 15 bases lay in between. Germline CDR1 and CDR2: LNHDA and SQIVND (reference sequence). CDR3 size: 15 residues. The CDR3 nucleotides are TGTGCCAGTAGTCCGTCCTGGGGACCTAATCAGCCCCAGCATTTT. Translating gives CASSPSWGPNQPQHF.

The chain links TRBV16 to TRBJ2-7, with 7 bases lining up with TRBD2. Germline lookup yields CDR1 KGHSY and CDR2 FQNENV. The CDR3 loop spans 14 amino acids. The ends lost 0 bases at V and 5 bases at J; junction bases unmatched: 4. CDR3 DNA: TGTGCCAGCAGCCAATCGGGGGGGTTCGACGAGCAGTACTTC. This gives the protein CASSQSGGFDEQYF.

J is TRBJ1-5 and V is TRBV20-1; D gene uncertain. Germline-derived CDR1 and CDR2 are DFQATT and SNEGSKA (reference sequence). CDR3 length: 10 amino acids. The V end lost 5 bases, the J end lost 12 bases, and 11 bases lay between the germline ends. Here the CDR3 reads CSAGEVRQHF. For the CDR3, the DNA is TGCAGTGCTGGGGAGGTTCGCCAGCATTTT.

This chain links TRBV7-9 with TRBJ2-3; 8 positions match TRBD2. Germline V gives CDR1 SEHNR, CDR2 FQNEAQ (reference sequence). This CDR3 is built from 16 residues. With 1 base clipped from V and 0 bases from J, the junction kept 3 bases outside the gene matches. CDR3: CASSLELAASTDTQYF. CDR3 nucleotide sequence: TGTGCCAGCAGCTTAGAACTAGCGGCTAGCACAGATACGCAGTATTTT.

To note about this clone: The junction departs from germline at one end; a sequencing error may be responsible. The gene calls are TRBV5-1 and TRBJ2-7, with D possibly TRBD1 on 6 matching bases. Looked up from germline, CDR1 is SGHRS and CDR2 is YFSETQ. The CDR3 loop spans 14 amino acids. CDR3 region: CASSLGAAAYEQYF. The DNA for the CDR3 is TGTGCCAGCAGCTTGGGGGCAGCTGCCTACGAGCAGTACTTC.

The genes are TRBV5-3 and TRBJ2-5; 8 bases align to TRBD2. TRBV5-3 is labeled an ORF, and its function is uncertain. V lost 5 bases, J lost 4 bases, and 13 bases stayed unmatched. The CDR3 contains 16 residues. The CDR3 spells CARRTSGTRVIETQYF. CDR3 in DNA: TGTGCCAGAAGAACTTCCGGGACTAGGGTCATAGAGACCCAGTACTTC.

In its sample, this clone was seen a few times. This chain links TRBV19 with TRBJ2-7, with 9 nucleotides matching TRBD1. The CDR3 totals 14 residues. Germline trimming cut 3 bases from V and 3 bases from J; bases unmatched to any gene: 3. Germline V gives CDR1 LNHDA, CDR2 SQIVND (reference sequence). CDR3 coding DNA: TGTGCCAGTAGTATTGGGACAGGGCTCTACGAGCAGTACTTC. It is translated as CASSIGTGLYEQYF.

This chain joins TRBV19 and TRBJ1-5, with TRBD1 matching 10 bases. V was clipped by 7 bases and J by 0 bases; unmatched bases: 18. Germline CDR1 and CDR2: LNHDA and SQIVND (reference sequence). This CDR3 has 20 residues. The CDR3 loop is CASTTPPRGQGLYSNQPQHF. The CDR3 DNA sequence: TGTGCCAGTACTACACCCCCCCGGGGACAGGGGCTTTATAGCAATCAGCCCCAGCATTTT. The entire variable domain, with the rest obtained from reference TRBV19 and TRBJ1-5, is as follows: DGGITQSPKYLFRKEGQNVTLSCEQNLNHDAMYWYRQDPGQGLRLIYYSQIVNDFQKGDIAEGYSVSREKKESFPLTVTSAQKNPTAFYLCASTTPPRGQGLYSNQPQHFGDGTRLSIL.

V is TRBV28 and J is TRBJ1-2; perhaps TRBD1 as D (5 bases). Per germline, CDR1 MDHEN and CDR2 SYDVKM. V lost 5 bases and J 4 bases, leaving 17 bases between the germline ends. The CDR3 totals 15 residues. The DNA of the CDR3 is TGTGCCAGCAGTACCCCAGCGGGACTCAGCTATGGCTACACCTTC. It specifies CASSTPAGLSYGYTF.

The rearrangement links TRBV6-6 to TRBJ1-6, with D unclear. Germline loops: CDR1 MNHNY, CDR2 SVGAGI (reference sequence). V was clipped by 4 bases and J by 11 bases, with 18 bases between them. There are 15 residues in the CDR3. The CDR3 reads CASSFGPRVNTPLHF. The CDR3 DNA reads as TGTGCCAGCAGTTTCGGGCCCCGGGTAAATACACCCCTCCACTTT.

V gene TRBV6-4 combines with J gene TRBJ2-1, with 8 nucleotides matching TRBD2. This CDR3 is 15 amino acids long. Losses at the gene ends were 6 bases for V and 1 base for J; bases not matched to a gene: 5. The germline gives CDR1 MRHNA, CDR2 SNTAGT. In DNA form, the CDR3 reads TGTGCCAGCAGGAGGTTAGCGGGGTCCTACAATGAGCAGTTCTTC. This sequence encodes CASRRLAGSYNEQFF.

This rearrangement joins TRBV7-2 to TRBJ2-3; D might be TRBD1 (5 bases). Germline CDR1 and CDR2: SGHTA and FQGNSA. The V gene lost 5 bases and the J gene lost 0 bases, with 18 bases spanning the gap. The CDR3 has 17 residues. The CDR3 region has the DNA TGTGCCAGCAGCCCTTCGGGCAGGGCCGCTAGCACAGATACGCAGTATTTT. Protein product: CASSPSGRAASTDTQYF.

V and J are TRBV27 and TRBJ2-2; D is uncertain. The CDR3 consists of 12 residues. Per the germline V gene, CDR1 is MNHEY and CDR2 is SMNVEV (reference sequence). Trimming cost V 7 bases and J 1 base, with 4 bases left between them. The CDR3 is CASMRNTGELFF. The CDR3 bases are TGTGCCAGCATGCGGAACACCGGGGAGCTGTTTTTT.

This sequence joins TRBV10-3 and TRBJ2-3; D is uncertain. The length of the CDR3 is 12 residues. Germline values: CDR1 ENHRY, CDR2 SYGVKD. V was pared by 10 bases and J by 0 bases, with 8 bases between. In nucleotides, the CDR3 is TGTGCCACCACAGAAAGCACAGATACGCAGTATTTT. It translates to CATTESTDTQYF.

The rearrangement uses TRBV6-4 and TRBJ2-1; the match to TRBD1 covers 7 bases. The ends lost 3 bases at V and 0 bases at J; junction bases unmatched: 2. Germline CDR1 is MRHNA and CDR2 is SNTAGT. The CDR3 consists of 15 residues. CDR3 nucleotide sequence: TGTGCCAGCAGTGAGTCAGGGGGCTCCTACAATGAGCAGTTCTTC. This translates into CASSESGGSYNEQFF.

The CDR3 nucleotides read TGTGCCAGCAGCTACACAAGACAGGGCTACTATGGCTACACCTTC. Protein sequence: CASSYTRQGYYGYTF. The J gene is TRBJ1-2, the V gene TRBV11-2, with 7 bases lining up with TRBD1. Germline assignment: CDR1 SGHAT and CDR2 FQNNGV. V lost 4 bases to trimming and J lost 3 bases; unmatched junction nucleotides: 8. The CDR3 length is 15 residues. Together with reference TRBV11-2 and TRBJ1-2, the CDR3 gives the full variable domain: EAGVAQSPRYKIIEKRQSVAFWCNPISGHATLYWYQQILGQGPKLLIQFQNNGVVDDSQLPKDRFSAERLKGVDSTLKIQPAKLEDSAVYLCASSYTRQGYYGYTFGSGTRLTVV.

V usage is TRBV7-3 and J usage is TRBJ2-7; D perhaps matches TRBD2 (6 bases). Deletions cut 5 bases from V and 2 bases from J, with 13 bases between. There are 14 residues in the CDR3. CDR1 and CDR2 (germline): SGHTA, FQGTGA. CDR3 sequence (DNA): TGTGCCAGCAGCCCCCGCGGGGTTGCCTACGAGCAGTACTTC. This translates into CASSPRGVAYEQYF.

The rearrangement links TRBV10-3 to TRBJ2-2; 8 nucleotides match TRBD2. The CDR3 totals 15 residues. Trimming took 4 bases from V and 1 from J; bases not matched to a gene: 2. CDR1 is ENHRY and CDR2 is SYGVKD in the germline V gene. The CDR3 coding sequence is TGTGCCATCAGTGCAGCGGGGGAGAACACCGGGGAGCTGTTTTTT. Residues: CAISAAGENTGELFF.

This clone was detected only once. This chain connects TRBV18 to TRBJ2-3; TRBD2 matches 12 bases. CDR1 and CDR2 from the germline V gene are KGHSH and LQKENI. Trimming removed 1 base from V and 6 bases from J; junction bases left unmatched: 14. The CDR3 totals 19 residues. This CDR3 is CASSPLASGGASPPDTQYF. CDR3 nucleotides: TGTGCCAGCTCACCACTGGCTAGCGGGGGGGCCTCGCCACCCGATACGCAGTATTTT.

J is TRBJ1-6 and V is TRBV10-2; unclear D gene. The CDR3 runs 19 residues. Looked up from germline, CDR1 is WSHSY and CDR2 is SAAADI. Trimming stripped 3 bases from V and 0 bases from J, with 18 bases between. The chain's CDR3 is CASSDNRFSPPSYNSPLHF. DNA of the CDR3: TGCGCCAGCAGTGATAACAGATTCTCGCCTCCCTCCTATAATTCACCCCTCCACTTT.